This TCR beta chain emerged from a study of blood T cell repertoires in COVID-19 (TCRdb year 2020). About the full investigation: Samples covering the acute and convalescent phases of COVID-19 were provided by collaborators in the United States, Italy and Spain. Deeply sampled blood TCRbeta repertoires from subjects exposed to, actively infected with, or recovered from COVID-19 were included in the dataset. Nearly every sample came with metadata listing a de-identified subject ID, COVID-19 status, age in years and sex. Where available, HLA class I and class II types were obtained from metadata supplied by the sample provider rather than from assay-based typing. Samples came from the ongoing ImmuneRACE study (first 160 participants) plus 1,254 subjects from 6 global collaborators. The material from the prospective study consisted of cDNA or gDNA derived from T cells, B-cell-depleted T cells, or PBMCs. A freely available public database, intended as a resource for researchers studying the immune response to SARS-CoV-2, is where the repertoires were released. The paper as a whole reports these results and caveats: The quantity of clinical and demographic metadata differed by source and by participant and was supplied without curation.

The immunoSEQ Assay, a bias-controlled multiplex PCR, was used to amplify TCRbeta CDR3 regions from genomic DNA. Per the authors' processing: The number of nucleated cells in each sample was estimated by amplification of reference gene primers within the assay. Sequence reads were collapsed and filtered to measure the absolute abundance of every unique TCRbeta CDR3 rearrangement. Productive Simpson clonality was computed per sample as the square root of Simpson's diversity index over productive rearrangements. In TCRdb, the immuneACCESS table is reduced to in-frame sequences with V and J assigned. These tables do not hold every clone; where another copy was compared, an unresolved V gene accounts for under half, and the others remain unexplained. The D gene and trimming were derived from the DNA, and the V and J assignments and clone size from that table. This sample gives around 150,000 clones in total; roughly 81% of them show up just once. The ten largest clonotypes hold 3.4% of the sample.

Enrolling through a virtual design, the prospective study's participants ranged in age from roughly 18 to 95 years and lived across approximately 25 United States geographic areas. In the prospective study, cohorts were assigned on the basis of participant-reported clinical history obtained from a screening survey and a study questionnaire. Mobile phlebotomists in the prospective study collected whole blood, serum and a nasopharyngeal or oropharyngeal swab from every participant. Over a roughly two-month period, participants in the prospective study had the option of providing additional blood draws and questionnaires. Blood samples from the prospective study were shipped frozen or at room temperature prior to DNA extraction. About this clone itself: Which antigen it targets is not known. No qualities accompany the bases; no much larger clone lies one base away.

Sequencing input: PBMCs or T cells enriched from blood (not recorded which). The receptor was derived from a woman between 45 and 65 years old with acute COVID-19.

The DNA sequence follows: TGTGCCAGCAGCCAAGGTCGGGAGGATAATGAGCAGTTCTTC. This translates into CASSQGREDNEQFF. The V gene is TRBV4-2 and the J gene is TRBJ2-1, with 7 junctional bases fitting TRBD2. In the germline V gene, CDR1 corresponds to LGHNA and CDR2 to YNFKEQ. Relative to germline, V is missing 1 base and J is missing 7 bases, with 4 bases of the junction outside any gene match. Measured from the cysteine to the phenylalanine, the CDR3 is 14 residues long. Only CDR3 DNA remains: 42 bases, in frame from the first base.